The clone carrying this T cell receptor beta chain was observed many times. The target antigen is unknown. The data are from a study of regulatory T cells in long-lasting Graves disease. Building the TCR beta libraries relied on iRepertoire HTBI primers, and CDR3 regions underwent Arm-PCR. TCRdb re-analysed the multiplex PCR reads in MiXCR, keeping a single row per CDR3 protein. The sample records 400,000 to 550,000 distinct CDR3 sequences, more than 12% being singletons. The CDR3 contains 10 residues. Germline V CDR1 and CDR2: MNHNS, SASEGT. Trimming cost V 5 bases and J 9 bases; bases outside gene matches: 1. Time point specified: newly diagnosed GD, antithyroid drugs for less than 3 months. The TCR library was made from RNA that had been extracted from PBMCs in TRIzol. Study-wide points: Persistent disease showed a preference for TRBV28, TRBJ1-2 and TRBJ2-5.

These data were also filed under a second study, of T cells in Graves' hyperthyroidism and ophthalmopathy. As that report states: Patients having uncontrolled infection, another autoimmune disease, pregnancy or lactation were not included. Most thyroid-expanded clonotypes above 0.001 were also found in blood. A model using 13 V-J features told ophthalmopathy apart from stable hyperthyroidism.

Sequenced here: peripheral blood mononuclear cells (PBMCs), sampled at new diagnosis, from a patient treated with antithyroid drugs. The V gene is TRBV6-1, the J gene TRBJ2-7, with 7 positions matching TRBD2. The TCR comes from a woman in her 30s with Graves disease. CDR3 coding DNA: TGTGCCAGCAGTCGGGAGGTGCAGTACTTC. Translated, it gives CASSREVQYF.